This T cell receptor (beta chain) was obtained from a study of T cells after yellow fever vaccination (dated by TCRdb to about 2019). Broadly, across the study: Libraries from fractions with low cell numbers were prepared with the SMART-Seq v4 Ultra Low Input RNA kit. Two healthy male donors, one aged 18 to 30 and one aged 30 to 40 years, made up the cohort. Bulk PBMC replicates and cell subsets were isolated from blood drawn at multiple timepoints before and after both primary and secondary immunization. To track T-cell clones before and after primary and booster YFV17D yellow fever vaccination, bulk TCR alpha and beta repertoires were sequenced longitudinally.

Results and caveats for the whole study, not just this receptor: A small share of clonotypes occurred in both CD4 and CD8 compartments, likely arising from convergent recombination. Computational filtering was needed because FACS-sorted repertoires could contain abundant contaminating clonotypes from the bulk population. Only a couple of donors were included in the study, so the extent to which the findings can be generalized is limited. The secondary T-cell response was weaker than the primary response but faster, peaking on day 5 instead of day 15. After the booster, most of the clones that had expanded following primary vaccination were detected again (approximately 95% of CD4 and 88% of CD8), which suggests that memory was broadly maintained.

This sample was sequenced with an Illumina NovaSeq 6000. TCR cDNA was synthesized by 5'RACE template switching, through which a universal primer site and unique molecular identifiers were introduced. Priming of cDNA synthesis was performed from both the TCR alpha and TCR beta constant segments. Two PCR steps were used to amplify libraries, with sample barcodes and sequencing adapters being added in the second step. Libraries were sequenced on Illumina HiSeq 2500 (2x100 bp) or NovaSeq (2x150 bp). Turning to the authors' computational methods: MIGEC handled demultiplexing of reads and collapsing into UMI consensus sequences, while MiXCR performed V(D)J alignment. Vaccine-responding clonotypes were identified with edgeR using replicate PBMC samples, with FDR below 0.01 and a log2 fold change above 5 up to day 15 being required. Each bulk clonotype was labeled CD4 or CD8 based on which sequenced repertoire, CD4 or CD8, contained the clonotype at higher abundance. TCRdb trimmed the raw reads at Q25, called clones with MiXCR and kept productive beta chains. A single entry per CDR3 protein holds the most common genes and DNA from its merged rows. For this entry, the V and J calls and clone size follow TCRdb and not the study's own pipeline. This sample is represented by some 420,000 distinct CDR3 sequences; over 15% of them were singletons. Clones ranked in the top ten supply 18% of the sample.

Taken from the germline V gene, the CDR1 and CDR2 loops are LGHNA and YSLEER. The CDR3 has 18 amino acids, counting the end cysteine and phenylalanine. CDR3 DNA is the only sequence kept; it has 54 bases, read in frame from the first base. V lost 0 bases and J lost 3 bases, and the count of bases not matched to a germline gene is 9. As for this clonotype: Which antigen it targets is not known. Base-call qualities are not available, and no considerably larger clone is one nucleotide away.

The intended sense of this specimen's treatment or condition label: live attenuated yellow fever vaccine strain. Two biological replicates of bulk PBMCs were collected at each blood-draw timepoint. PBMCs were isolated from peripheral blood using a standard Ficoll-Paque protocol. TriZol was used to extract RNA from bulk PBMCs, from CD4 and CD8 fractions, and from dextramer-positive and dextramer-negative fractions. The V and J segments used are TRBV4-3 and TRBJ2-2, and 8 junction bases match TRBD1. The sequence came from a man aged 18 to 29 who received the YFV17D yellow fever vaccine. Sequences were derived from PBMCs, sampled before the yellow fever booster vaccination. The CDR3 region reads CASSQEPPRGRDTGELFF. The nucleotide sequence is TGCGCCAGCAGCCAAGAACCCCCCAGGGGGCGAGACACCGGGGAGCTGTTTTTT.